The 25 T cell receptor beta chains reported below all come from one sample, sequenced in a study of cytomegalovirus exposure and HLA in healthy donors (TCRdb year 2017). Library method: the immunoSEQ multiplex PCR assay. The multiplex PCR relied on a mix of 60 forward primers for TCR Vbeta segments and 13 reverse primers for TCR Jbeta segments. TCRdb holds this immuneACCESS table with in-frame rearrangements only. Some clones are missing; in checked studies, unresolved V genes explain under half, and the rest has no known cause. The sample contains about 190,000 clones, approximately 81% of them found a single time. The top ten constitute 3.8% of the sample. Sequences were obtained from PBMCs. Source of these receptors: a man aged 45-65 years in good health and CMV-seronegative.

V gene TRBV5-1 combines with J gene TRBJ2-4, with D tentatively TRBD1 (5 bases). The CDR3 has 13 amino acids. CDR1 and CDR2 from the germline V gene are SGHRS and YFSETQ. Trimming removed 0 bases at V and 6 bases at J, with 7 bases between. The CDR3, as DNA: TGCGCCAGCAGCTTGGCTGACAGAAACATTCAGTACTTC. This gives the protein CASSLADRNIQYF.

This rearrangement joins TRBV21-1 to TRBJ2-5; TRBD1, the table's D call, was not compared with the DNA. TRBV21-1 is annotated as a pseudogene. The CDR3 has 17 residues. CDR3 sequence (DNA): TGTGCCAGCAGCGCGGACAGGGGACAGGGGGCGCGAGAGACCCAGTACTTC. This encodes CASSADRGQGARETQYF.

CDR3 protein: CASSFAVNEQYF. DNA for the CDR3: TGTGCCAGCAGCTTCGCGGTGAACGAGCAGTACTTC. The chain is built from TRBV7-9 and TRBJ2-7; D remains unclear. CDR3 length: 12 amino acids. Germline loops: CDR1 SEHNR, CDR2 FQNEAQ (reference sequence). V shed 3 bases and J shed 5 bases, with 8 bases lying between them.

This chain links TRBV6-4 with TRBJ1-2, with D unresolved. From germline, CDR1 is MRHNA and CDR2 SNTAGT. The CDR3 has 13 residues. Trimming removed 11 bases at V and 4 bases at J, with 17 bases between. The CDR3 nucleotides are TGTGCCTCCCGCGGAGGAGAGAGCTATGGCTACACCTTC. Protein sequence: CASRGGESYGYTF.

This chain joins TRBV19 and TRBJ1-5; 12 nucleotides align to TRBD1. The J segment lost 5 bases and the V segment lost 6 bases, leaving 5 bases of the junction unmatched. This CDR3 is built from 15 residues. The V gene's germline CDR1 is LNHDA and CDR2 SQIVND (reference sequence). In DNA form, the CDR3 reads TGTGCCAGTAGCCTCGGGACAGGGGGCTATCAGCCCCAGCATTTT. Translation gives CASSLGTGGYQPQHF.

The J gene is TRBJ2-7, the V gene TRBV7-9, with a possible D match to TRBD2 (5 bases). Trimming pared 5 bases from V and 4 bases from J, leaving 15 bases between. This CDR3 is 14 amino acids long. The V gene's germline CDR1 is SEHNR and CDR2 FQNEAQ (reference sequence). CDR3 region: CASSPSAGPYEQYF. The CDR3 DNA reads as TGTGCCAGCAGCCCCAGCGCGGGCCCGTACGAGCAGTACTTC.

This chain connects TRBV10-3 to TRBJ1-5, with TRBD1 as a possible D gene (5 bases). This CDR3 is built from 14 residues. The V gene's germline CDR1 is ENHRY and CDR2 SYGVKD. The V end lost 3 bases, the J end lost 4 bases, and 10 bases lay between the germline ends. CDR3 nucleotide sequence: TGTGCCATCAGTGAAGGACACCTAAATCAGCCCCAGCATTTT. Protein: CAISEGHLNQPQHF.

This clone has only one observation. One junction end does not reproduce the germline sequence, and a read error may be involved. The J gene is TRBJ2-2, the V gene TRBV7-9; TRBD2 aligns across 8 bases. The germline V gene encodes CDR1 SEHNR and CDR2 FQNEAQ (reference sequence). The CDR3 is 16 residues long. CDR3 residues: CSSSASVGGATGELFF. CDR3 coding DNA: TGTTCCAGCAGCGCCTCTGTCGGGGGGGCCACCGGGGAGCTGTTTTTT.

The chain combines TRBV18 with TRBJ1-2, with TRBD1 matching 9 bases. The CDR3 covers 15 residues. V lost 3 bases and J lost 4; bases outside the gene matches: 6. The germline CDR1 and CDR2 sequences are KGHSH and LQKENI. The CDR3 is CASSPGATGGYGYTF. The DNA for the CDR3 is TGTGCCAGCTCACCGGGGGCGACAGGGGGCTATGGCTACACCTTC.

The V call is TRBV25-1, the J call TRBJ2-3; 9 bases match TRBD2. CDR1 and CDR2 from the germline V gene are MGHDK and SYGVNS. This CDR3 comprises 15 residues. V gave up 6 bases and J gave up 3 bases; unmatched junction bases: 7. The CDR3 reads CASSRGGGATDTQYF. As DNA, the CDR3 is TGTGCCAGCAGCCGCGGCGGGGGGGCAACAGATACGCAGTATTTT.

The chain combines TRBV11-2 with TRBJ2-3; 7 positions agree with TRBD1. This CDR3 spans 14 amino acids. Germline lookup yields CDR1 SGHAT and CDR2 FQNNGV. The J segment lost 2 bases and the V segment lost 5 bases, leaving 4 bases of the junction unmatched. The CDR3 here is CASSPGQTTDTQYF. CDR3 sequence (DNA): TGTGCCAGCAGCCCGGGACAGACCACAGATACGCAGTATTTT.

This clone was seen more than once but under ten times. This sequence joins TRBV5-8 and TRBJ1-4; TRBD1 agrees at 8 bases. V was pared by 5 bases and J by 4 bases, with 7 bases of the junction left unmatched. The CDR3 is made up of 15 amino acids. Looked up from germline, CDR1 is SGHTS and CDR2 is YDEGEE. CDR3 nucleotide sequence: TGTGCCAGCAGACCGGGACAGGCCGATAATGAAAAACTGTTTTTT. Translation gives CASRPGQADNEKLFF.

This chain connects TRBV4-3 to TRBJ1-4, with a tentative D call TRBD1 (6 bases). This CDR3 region has 16 residues. V dropped 1 base and J dropped 8 bases, with 17 bases sitting between them. CDR1 and CDR2 (germline): LGHNA, YSLEER. This chain's CDR3 is CASSQGYREDREKLFF. CDR3 coding DNA: TGCGCCAGCAGCCAAGGGTACAGGGAAGATCGCGAAAAACTGTTTTTT.

The V gene is TRBV5-4, the J gene TRBJ2-5; a weak D match, TRBD1 (6 bases). The J call may be incorrect, as the DNA end agrees better with TRBJ2-7. CDR1 SGHNT and CDR2 YYREEE come from the germline V gene (reference sequence). The CDR3 is 12 residues long. For the CDR3, the DNA is TGTGCCAGCAGCCTGACAGGCTACGAGCAGTACTTC. It is translated as CASSLTGYEQYF.

The gene calls are TRBV7-8 and TRBJ2-5; TRBD1 aligns across 8 bases. The DNA end is more similar to TRBJ2-7, so the J call may be wrong. Germline V gives CDR1 SGHVS, CDR2 FQNEAQ. The CDR3 runs to 15 residues. The CDR3 DNA reads as TGTGCCAGCAGCTCCCAGGGGGCCGCAACCTACGAGCAGTACTTC. It specifies CASSSQGAATYEQYF.

This clone was seen once. The chain combines TRBV10-3 with TRBJ2-1, with a weak D call TRBD1 (6 bases). The germline gives CDR1 ENHRY, CDR2 SYGVKD. Deletions cut 4 bases from V and 8 bases from J, with 12 bases between. CDR3 length: 13 amino acids. CDR3 in amino acids: CAISVGTLDEQFF. The CDR3, as DNA: TGTGCCATCAGTGTTGGGACATTAGATGAGCAGTTCTTC.

The chain uses TRBV6-5 and TRBJ2-1; D is perhaps TRBD1 (5 bases). The ends were cut back, 6 bases at V and 3 bases at J, with 12 bases in the middle. The CDR3 has 14 residues. Germline CDR1 and CDR2: MNHEY and SVGAGI. The CDR3 bases are TGTGCCAGCAGATCTCGACAGCTCTACAATGAGCAGTTCTTC. Amino acids: CASRSRQLYNEQFF.

This CDR3 reads CASSQVSQGPYEQYF. CDR3 DNA sequence: TGTGCCAGCAGCCAAGTCTCCCAGGGCCCCTACGAGCAGTACTTC. J is TRBJ2-7 and V is TRBV7-2; D possibly corresponds to TRBD1 (5 bases). Germline-derived CDR1 and CDR2 are SGHTA and FQGNSA. CDR3 length equals 15 residues. The germline V and J ends were trimmed by 5 bases and 2 bases, with 16 bases remaining between them. Filled out from reference TRBV7-2 and TRBJ2-7, the complete variable domain reads GAGVSQSPSNKVTEKGKDVELRCDPISGHTALYWYRQSLGQGLEFLIYFQGNSAPDKSGLPSDRFSAERTGGSVSTLTIQRTQQEDSAVYLCASSQVSQGPYEQYFGPGTRLTVT.

The chain combines TRBV19 with TRBJ2-7, with D maybe TRBD1 (5 bases). Germline CDR1 and CDR2: LNHDA and SQIVND (reference sequence). Deletions cut 5 bases from V and 2 bases from J, with 10 bases between. The CDR3 has 13 amino acids. The chain's CDR3 is CASSPGNPYEQYF. In DNA, the CDR3 is TGTGCCAGTAGTCCAGGGAATCCCTACGAGCAGTACTTC.

In its sample, this clone was seen once. The V and J genes are TRBV6-5 and TRBJ2-5; TRBD2 aligns across 10 bases. This CDR3 comprises 15 residues. Germline assignment: CDR1 MNHEY and CDR2 SVGAGI. The J segment lost 1 base and the V segment lost 5 bases, leaving 4 bases of the junction unmatched. The chain's CDR3 is CASSRAGGVQETQYF. CDR3 DNA: TGTGCCAGCAGTAGAGCGGGGGGGGTCCAAGAGACCCAGTACTTC.

This clone has a handful of counts. The rearrangement links TRBV5-6 to TRBJ2-7; D call uncertain. Germline V gives CDR1 SGHDT, CDR2 YYEEEE. The CDR3 has 13 amino acids. V was clipped by 2 bases and J by 5 bases, with 11 bases between them. CDR3 sequence (DNA): TGTGCCAGCAGCTTTTCGAGCGTCCACGAGCAGTACTTC. Encoded protein: CASSFSSVHEQYF.

The chain employs TRBV7-2 and TRBJ1-2; 9 bases are shared with TRBD1. The junction had 6 bases not matched to a gene; V was cut back by 6 bases and J by 1 base. The CDR3 consists of 15 residues. Per the germline V gene, CDR1 is SGHTA and CDR2 is FQGNSA. The CDR3 region has the DNA TGTGCCAGCAGATTCGACAGGGGGAGTAACTATGGCTACACCTTC. Its translation is CASRFDRGSNYGYTF.

The chain joins TRBV9 to TRBJ1-5, with TRBD1 matching over 7 bases. The CDR3 runs to 14 residues. Germline V CDR1 and CDR2: SGDLS, YYNGEE. The J segment lost 3 bases and the V segment lost 4 bases, leaving 4 bases of the junction unmatched. CDR3 bases: TGTGCCAGCAGCCGTGGGACAGTCAATCAGCCCCAGCATTTT. It is translated as CASSRGTVNQPQHF.

The rearrangement links TRBV7-2 to TRBJ2-2; D is perhaps TRBD2 (7 bases). Deletions cut 3 bases from V and 5 bases from J, with 16 bases between. Per germline, CDR1 SGHTA and CDR2 FQGNSA. CDR3 size: 16 residues. This chain's CDR3 is CASSFTGGQFTGELFF. CDR3 DNA sequence: TGTGCCAGCAGCTTTACCGGGGGGCAATTTACCGGGGAGCTGTTTTTT.

Written as DNA, the CDR3 is TGTGCCAGCAGGGGACAGATCTATGGCTACACCTTC. Its translation: CASRGQIYGYTF. The chain couples TRBV27 to TRBJ1-2; 7 bases are shared with TRBD1. J gave up 4 bases and V 6 bases, and 2 bases lay outside the gene matches. The CDR3 loop spans 12 amino acids. The V gene's germline CDR1 is MNHEY and CDR2 SMNVEV (reference sequence).